In its sample, the clone carrying this TCR beta chain was seen a few times. Trimming pared 4 bases from V and 2 bases from J, leaving 8 bases between. This CDR3 contains 13 residues. Germline loops: CDR1 WNHNN, CDR2 SYGVQD (reference sequence). Only in-frame clones appear in the TCRdb table, and some are missing; sequencing was by immunoSEQ multiplex PCR. The sample includes fewer than 400,000 clones, approximately 89% of them seen just once. The sample is drawn from a study of blood T cell repertoires in COVID-19. The rearrangement joins TRBV10-1 to TRBJ1-2; tentatively, D is TRBD1 (5 bases). The source is a woman aged 30 to 39 with COVID-19, enrolled during active disease. The sequenced material came from peripheral blood. The CDR3 here is CASSGQTNYGYTF. The CDR3 nucleotides are TGCGCCAGCAGTGGACAGACCAACTATGGCTACACCTTC.